This TCR beta chain was observed in a study of technical replicates of blood from several donors. The data were produced by immunoSEQ multiplex PCR, yet TCRdb's version contains in-frame clones alone and is incomplete. The data contain some 47,000 clones, roughly nine tenths of them seen just once; the ten biggest clones take up about 3.9%. A few counts support this clone. V lost 5 bases to trimming and J lost 3 bases; unmatched junction nucleotides: 6. Per germline, CDR1 LNHDA and CDR2 SQIVND (reference sequence). The CDR3 consists of 16 residues. Sequenced material: PBMCs. This chain connects TRBV19 to TRBJ2-3; 12 bases agree with TRBD2. This TCR derives from a human donor in good health. Some clones in this sample may be carry-over from other donors' samples. The CDR3 protein is CASSPTSGSKTDTQYF. The CDR3 region has the DNA TGTGCCAGTAGTCCGACTAGCGGGAGTAAAACAGATACGCAGTATTTT.